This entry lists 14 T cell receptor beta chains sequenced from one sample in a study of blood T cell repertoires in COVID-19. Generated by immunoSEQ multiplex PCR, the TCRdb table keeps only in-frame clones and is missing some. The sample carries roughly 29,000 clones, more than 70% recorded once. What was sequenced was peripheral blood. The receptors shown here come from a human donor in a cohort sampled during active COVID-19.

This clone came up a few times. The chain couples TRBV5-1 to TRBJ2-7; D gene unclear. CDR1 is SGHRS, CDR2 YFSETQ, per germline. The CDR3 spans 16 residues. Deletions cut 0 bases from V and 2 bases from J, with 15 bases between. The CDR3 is CASSLASARIPYEQYF. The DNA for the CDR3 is TGCGCCAGCAGCTTGGCCTCCGCCAGGATCCCCTACGAGCAGTACTTC.

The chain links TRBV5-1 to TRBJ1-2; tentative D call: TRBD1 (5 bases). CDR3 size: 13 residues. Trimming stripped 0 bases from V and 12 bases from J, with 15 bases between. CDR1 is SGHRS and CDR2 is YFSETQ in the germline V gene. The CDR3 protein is CASSLGGDGTHTF. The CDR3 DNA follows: TGCGCCAGCAGCTTGGGAGGGGACGGGACTCACACCTTC.

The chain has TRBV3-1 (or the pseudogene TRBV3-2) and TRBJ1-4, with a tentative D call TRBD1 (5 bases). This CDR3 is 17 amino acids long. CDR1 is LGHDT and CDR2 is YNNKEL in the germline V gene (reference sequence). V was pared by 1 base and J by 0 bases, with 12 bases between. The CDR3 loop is CASSQGRQLSTNEKLFF. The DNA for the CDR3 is TGTGCCAGCAGCCAAGGACGACAGCTGTCAACTAATGAAAAACTGTTTTTT.

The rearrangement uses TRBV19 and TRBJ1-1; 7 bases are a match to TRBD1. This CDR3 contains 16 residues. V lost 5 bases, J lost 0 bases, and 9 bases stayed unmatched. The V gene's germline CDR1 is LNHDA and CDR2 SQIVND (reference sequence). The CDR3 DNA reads TGTGCCAGTAGTTCCCGACAGGGCAACATGAACACTGAAGCTTTCTTT. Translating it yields CASSSRQGNMNTEAFF.

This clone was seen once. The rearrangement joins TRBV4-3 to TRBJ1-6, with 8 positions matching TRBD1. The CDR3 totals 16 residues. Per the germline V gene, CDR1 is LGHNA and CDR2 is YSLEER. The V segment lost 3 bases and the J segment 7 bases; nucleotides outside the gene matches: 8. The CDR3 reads CASSQRQGSRNSPLHF. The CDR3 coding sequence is TGCGCCAGCAGCCAGCGACAGGGGTCACGGAATTCACCCCTCCACTTT.

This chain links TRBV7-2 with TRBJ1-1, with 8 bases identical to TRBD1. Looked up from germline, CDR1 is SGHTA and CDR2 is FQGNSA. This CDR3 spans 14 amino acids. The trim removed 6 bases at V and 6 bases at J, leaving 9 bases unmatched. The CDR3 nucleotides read TGTGCCAGCAGAAAAGACAGGGGTGGGGCTGAAGCTTTCTTT. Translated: CASRKDRGGAEAFF.

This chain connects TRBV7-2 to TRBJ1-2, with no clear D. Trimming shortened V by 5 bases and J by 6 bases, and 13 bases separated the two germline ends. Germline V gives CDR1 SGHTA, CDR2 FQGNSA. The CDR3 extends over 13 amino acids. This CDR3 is CASSPAGRDGYTF. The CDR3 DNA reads TGTGCCAGCAGCCCAGCAGGCCGCGATGGCTACACCTTC. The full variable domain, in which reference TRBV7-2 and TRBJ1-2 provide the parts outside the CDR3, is GAGVSQSPSNKVTEKGKDVELRCDPISGHTALYWYRQSLGQGLEFLIYFQGNSAPDKSGLPSDRFSAERTGGSVSTLTIQRTQQEDSAVYLCASSPAGRDGYTFGSGTRLTVV.

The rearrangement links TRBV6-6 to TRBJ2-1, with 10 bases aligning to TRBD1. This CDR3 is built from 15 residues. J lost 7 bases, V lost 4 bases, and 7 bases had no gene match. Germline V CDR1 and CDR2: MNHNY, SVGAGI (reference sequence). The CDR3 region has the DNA TGTGCCAGCAGTTCCCGACAGGGGGCATTAAATGAGCAGTTCTTC. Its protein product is CASSSRQGALNEQFF.

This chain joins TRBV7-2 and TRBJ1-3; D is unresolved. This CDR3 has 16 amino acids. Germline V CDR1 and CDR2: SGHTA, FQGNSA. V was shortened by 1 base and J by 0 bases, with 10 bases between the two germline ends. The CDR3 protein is CASSLGGIFSGNTIYF. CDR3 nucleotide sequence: TGTGCCAGCAGCTTAGGCGGGATTTTCTCTGGAAACACCATATATTTT.

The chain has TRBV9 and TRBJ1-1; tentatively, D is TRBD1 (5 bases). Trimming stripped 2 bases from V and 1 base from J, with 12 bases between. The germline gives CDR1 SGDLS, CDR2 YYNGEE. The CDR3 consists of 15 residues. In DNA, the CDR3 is TGTGCCAGCAGCGTTAAGAGCAGGGCGAACACTGAAGCTTTCTTT. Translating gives CASSVKSRANTEAFF.

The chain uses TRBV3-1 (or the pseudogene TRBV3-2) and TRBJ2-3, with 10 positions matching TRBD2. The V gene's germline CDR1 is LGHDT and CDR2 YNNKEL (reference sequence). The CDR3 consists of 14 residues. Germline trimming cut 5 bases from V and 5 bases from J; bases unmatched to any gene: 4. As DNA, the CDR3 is TGTGCCAGCAGCGAGCGGGGGGGCGGAGATACGCAGTATTTT. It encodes CASSERGGGDTQYF.

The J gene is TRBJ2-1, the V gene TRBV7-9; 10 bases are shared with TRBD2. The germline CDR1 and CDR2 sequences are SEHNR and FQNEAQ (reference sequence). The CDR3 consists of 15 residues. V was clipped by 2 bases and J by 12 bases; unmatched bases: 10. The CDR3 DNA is TGTGCCAGCAGCTTAAGGTCCAGCGGGGGGGCAGGGCAGTTCTTC. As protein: CASSLRSSGGAGQFF.

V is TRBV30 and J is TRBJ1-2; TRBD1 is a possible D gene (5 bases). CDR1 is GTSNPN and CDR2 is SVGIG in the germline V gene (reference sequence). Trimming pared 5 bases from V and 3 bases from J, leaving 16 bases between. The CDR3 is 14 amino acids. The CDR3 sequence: CAWAGAGKDYGYTF. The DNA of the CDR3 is TGTGCCTGGGCCGGCGCAGGGAAGGACTATGGCTACACCTTC. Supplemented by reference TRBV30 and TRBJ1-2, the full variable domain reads SQTIHQWPATLVQPVGSPLSLECTVEGTSNPNLYWYRQAAGRGLQLLFYSVGIGQISSEVPQNLSASRPQDRQFILSSKKLLLSDSGFYLCAWAGAGKDYGYTFGSGTRLTVV.

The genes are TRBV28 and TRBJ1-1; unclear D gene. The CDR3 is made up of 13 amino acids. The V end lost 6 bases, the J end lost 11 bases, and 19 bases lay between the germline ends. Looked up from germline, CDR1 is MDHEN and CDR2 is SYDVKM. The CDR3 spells CASSPLRFGFAFF. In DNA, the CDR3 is TGTGCCAGCAGCCCACTGCGGTTCGGGTTTGCTTTCTTT.